The T cell receptor (beta chain) described here comes from a study of shared clonotypes between healthy human individuals. Study-level results: Clonotypes shared by all four sorted-subset donors had higher generation probabilities than non-shared clonotypes. Across subsets, estimated richness was generally greater for naive than for memory populations.

Positively selected for CCR7, the CD45RO-negative cells used as naive CD8 cells excluded terminally differentiated effector memory CD45RA+ cells. The table came from immunoSEQ multiplex PCR; TCRdb's copy has only in-frame clones and leaves some out. The sample has about 2 million clones, about 95% seen once; the top ten hold about 1.1%. Concerning this clone itself: Its antigen is still unknown.

V lost 2 bases and J lost 0, with 20 bases in between. The CDR3 totals 18 residues. Per germline, CDR1 SNHLY and CDR2 FYNNEI. Sample: naive CD8+ T cells sorted from blood. The rearrangement uses TRBV2 and TRBJ2-7; D might be TRBD1 or TRBD2, each matching 6 bases. The TCR comes from a man aged 18 to 29 in good health. Here the CDR3 DNA reads TGTGCCAGCAGTGAACCCCAGGGAGGAGGGGGGAGCTCCTACGAGCAGTACTTC. Translating it yields CASSEPQGGGGSSYEQYF.